What follows describes a single T cell receptor beta chain. This clonotype occurred many times. Its specific antigen is unknown. It has no much larger one-base neighbor in the sample; base qualities were not kept. TCR beta CDR3 regions were amplified from RNA transcripts for repertoire sequencing. A first-round RT-PCR used HTBI primers with the Qiagen OneStep RT-PCR kit, followed by a second-round multiplex PCR, size selection and purification. The libraries underwent paired-end sequencing with 100 bp reads on an Illumina HiSeq2000. In the paper's pipeline: SOAPnuke was used to process the reads, removing any read that contained adapters or uncalled bases, had a mean Phred below 15, or lacked an exact match to the constant primer or identifier. COPE v1.2.5 was used to merge the high-quality paired reads. Each unique nucleotide sequence was defined as a clonotype, and clonotypes were aligned to IMGT TRB V, D and J references with MiTCR v1.1. The analysis was limited to V-J combinations with a frequency above 0.0001, which together covered roughly 99% of the repertoires. For each V-J combination, a TCR clonal expansion and chaos score was defined as F50 clonal expansion divided by the chaos observed in the TCRdist matrix. Welch's t-statistics and random forest were used to narrow the features down to 10 to 15 V-J combinations, which were then fed into a naive Bayes classifier. The Morisita-Horn index was used to measure how similar the thyroid and blood repertoires were. TCRdb reanalyzed the raw reads on its own, using fastp at Q25 for trimming and MiXCR for clone calling, and kept in-frame beta chains. A single entry per CDR3 protein holds the most common genes and DNA from its merged rows. In this record, the V and J calls reflect TCRdb's handling and not the investigators' own analysis. This sample has about 400,000 distinct CDR3 sequences in its table, and roughly 18% of those were observed once. The top ten hold 1.5% to 2% of the sample.

This entry comes from a study of Graves' ophthalmopathy and Graves' hyperthyroidism (dated by TCRdb to the late 2010s). Concerning the study at large: Peripheral blood samples were taken at the time of initial diagnosis, before any treatment was given. To tell Graves' ophthalmopathy apart from Graves' hyperthyroidism, and to predict which patients would progress to ophthalmopathy, the study relied on TCR beta repertoire signatures. In total, 135 blood samples were TCR-sequenced: under 45 ophthalmopathy, 80 or so hyperthyroidism and roughly 17 hyperthyroidism-to-ophthalmopathy patients. A discovery set of 100 or so patients (about 45 ophthalmopathy, just over 55 stable hyperthyroidism) was enrolled to explore V-J signatures distinguishing ophthalmopathy from hyperthyroidism. An independent validation cohort comprised 18 hyperthyroidism patients and around 16 patients who later progressed from hyperthyroidism to ophthalmopathy. In about 6 hyperthyroidism patients, the T-cell repertoire of thyroid tissue was compared with the T-cell repertoire of blood. After sampling, hyperthyroidism patients received methimazole starting at 30 mg daily, and ophthalmopathy patients received high-dose intravenous methylprednisolone. The 100 discovery patients were randomly divided into training and test sets at a 7:3 ratio.

Patients with ophthalmopathy had moderately to severely active disease, with a Clinical Activity Score of 3 or more, a NOSPECS grade of 4 or more, and a disease duration of less than 3 months. Patients with other autoimmune diseases, uncontrolled infections, pregnancy or lactation were excluded from the study. Diagnosis relied on clinical symptoms, serum thyroxine, TRAb, thyroid ultrasound and orbital computed tomography. Using Ficoll-Paque density gradient centrifugation, PBMCs were isolated from less than 11 ml of fresh peripheral blood. Trizol reagent was used to extract the total RNA, and its quality was then checked on an Agilent 2100 Bioanalyzer. Including cysteine and phenylalanine, the CDR3 has 16 amino acids. Just CDR3 DNA is preserved here, 48 bases in frame from base 1. Looking up the germline V gene yields CDR1 SGHTA and CDR2 FQGNSA. Germline trimming amounts to 5 bases on V and 4 bases on J, with 5 as the count of junction bases outside the gene matches.

What the study reported, not specific to this receptor: In validation, the model predicted ophthalmopathy progression with about 70% sensitivity and about 77% specificity; roughly 11 predicted patients were CT-confirmed with GO in a median of 6.5 months. No statistical method was used to predetermine the sample size, and group allocation was not hidden from the investigators. Most expanded thyroid clonotypes with frequency above 0.001 were also detected in blood, suggesting blood repertoires may reflect the thyroid immune response. In cross-validation, the 13-signature model distinguished ophthalmopathy from stable hyperthyroidism with approximately 90% sensitivity and 81% to 82% specificity, while in the test set the corresponding values were approximately 80% and 75%.

The rearranged chain carries TRBV7-2 and TRBJ1-6, with TRBD1 matching 10 junction bases. The source material was peripheral blood. The source is a woman aged 18-30 years with Graves' ophthalmopathy. Donor details come from another sample of the same person, matched by shared clones. The CDR3 region reads CASSPRTGGYNSPLHF. The nucleotide sequence reads as follows: TGTGCCAGCAGCCCGCGGACAGGGGGGTATAATTCACCCCTCCACTTT. With all but the CDR3 taken from the reference TRBV7-2 and TRBJ1-6 genes, the full variable domain is: GAGVSQSPSNKVTEKGKDVELRCDPISGHTALYWYRQSLGQGLEFLIYFQGNSAPDKSGLPSDRFSAERTGGSVSTLTIQRTQQEDSAVYLCASSPRTGGYNSPLHFGNGTRLTVT.